Listed here are 30 T cell receptor beta chains from one sample, sequenced in a study of T cells in tuberculosis. Libraries were prepared by immunoSEQ multiplex PCR; TCRdb keeps only in-frame clonotypes and omits some of them. Of around 40,000 clones in the sample, roughly 94% are singletons; the top ten hold about 4.5%. Specified time point: new active TB diagnosis, blood taken before or within 7 days of starting treatment. Sequenced here: PBMCs, sampled at tuberculosis diagnosis. Every receptor here comes from an adult with tuberculosis.

This clone was counted a single time. The chain links TRBV7-8 to TRBJ2-5, with 11 bases matching TRBD2. V lost 1 base, J lost 4 bases, and 11 bases stayed unmatched. Germline assignment: CDR1 SGHVS and CDR2 FQNEAQ. This CDR3 is built from 18 residues. The CDR3 here is CASSLGSLAGGPGETQYF. The CDR3 DNA follows: TGTGCCAGCAGCTTAGGTTCCCTAGCGGGGGGTCCCGGAGAGACCCAGTACTTC.

The V gene is TRBV18, the J gene TRBJ2-2; a possible D gene is TRBD1 (6 bases). Per germline, CDR1 KGHSH and CDR2 LQKENI. The CDR3 contains 15 residues. V was cut by 0 bases and J by 4 bases, with 9 bases left in between. CDR3 amino acids: CASSPPQGITGELFF. CDR3 DNA: TGTGCCAGCTCACCACCCCAGGGGATCACCGGGGAGCTGTTTTTT.

The genes are TRBV7-2 and TRBJ2-7; no definite D call. CDR1 SGHTA and CDR2 FQGNSA come from the germline V gene. V was trimmed by 3 bases and J by 0 bases, leaving 9 bases between them. The CDR3 is made up of 14 amino acids. CDR3 bases: TGTGCCAGCAGCTTCGGGTCCAGCTCCTACGAGCAGTACTTC. This sequence encodes CASSFGSSSYEQYF.

The rearrangement links TRBV7-9 to TRBJ2-2; no clear D gene. Germline V lookup: CDR1 SEHNR, CDR2 FQNEAQ (reference sequence). The CDR3 has 13 amino acids. The V end was cut by 1 base, the J end by 3 bases, with 3 bases between. Here the CDR3 DNA reads TGTGCCAGCAGCTTAGTCTACACCGGGGAGCTGTTTTTT. It encodes CASSLVYTGELFF.

The chain recombines TRBV28 with TRBJ1-3; maybe TRBD1 (5 bases). This CDR3 contains 14 residues. Germline V lookup: CDR1 MDHEN, CDR2 SYDVKM. The V end lost 8 bases, the J end lost 4 bases, and 15 bases lay between the germline ends. The CDR3 sequence is CASRPGTRGNTIYF. The CDR3 DNA sequence: TGTGCCAGCCGCCCTGGGACTAGAGGAAACACCATATATTTT.

V is TRBV29-1 and J is TRBJ2-1; no reliable D call. The CDR3 extends over 10 amino acids. In germline, CDR1 is SQVTM, CDR2 ANQGSEA. V shed 3 bases and J shed 12 bases, with 9 bases lying between them. CDR3 coding DNA: TGCAGCGTTGAGGATTACAGGCAGTTCTTC. This encodes CSVEDYRQFF.

This clone was seen once. The chain has TRBV30 and TRBJ1-2; maybe TRBD1 (6 bases). Germline V gene sequence: CDR1 GTSNPN, CDR2 SVGIG (reference sequence). There are 16 residues in the CDR3. Trimming removed 6 bases at V and 4 bases at J, with 24 bases between. The CDR3 is CACLPGGNRNSYGYTF. In DNA form, the CDR3 reads TGTGCCTGCCTCCCGGGGGGCAATCGGAACTCCTATGGCTACACCTTC.

V and J are TRBV19 and TRBJ1-2; no reliable D call. The V end lost 6 bases, the J end lost 4 bases, and 21 bases lay between the germline ends. CDR1 is LNHDA and CDR2 is SQIVND in the germline V gene (reference sequence). The CDR3 spans 16 residues. CDR3 loop: CASSSQRDHFSYGYTF. CDR3 nucleotides: TGTGCCAGTAGCTCTCAGAGGGATCACTTTAGCTATGGCTACACCTTC.

V and J are TRBV10-3 and TRBJ1-2; weak D call: TRBD1 (5 bases). The CDR3 spans 15 residues. V was cut by 2 bases and J by 1 base, with 11 bases left in between. The germline V gene encodes CDR1 ENHRY and CDR2 SYGVKD. In nucleotides, the CDR3 is TGTGCCATCAGTGAGAATTCAGGGAATAACTATGGCTACACCTTC. Its translation is CAISENSGNNYGYTF.

The CDR3 DNA sequence: TGTGCCAGCAGTGAGCGGACAGGCCCCCAGCATTTT. Translation: CASSERTGPQHF. V usage is TRBV25-1 and J usage is TRBJ1-5, with 7 bases fitting TRBD1. From germline, CDR1 is MGHDK and CDR2 SYGVNS. J gave up 10 bases and V 3 bases, and 3 bases lay outside the gene matches. The CDR3 runs 12 residues.

This chain links TRBV5-4 with TRBJ2-4; 8 nucleotides match TRBD2. The CDR3 is made up of 15 amino acids. In germline, CDR1 is SGHNT, CDR2 YYREEE (reference sequence). With 10 bases clipped from V and 4 bases from J, the junction kept 13 bases outside the gene matches. CDR3 coding DNA: TGTGCCTCCGGACCGGGCGGGGGGACAAAAAACATTCAGTACTTC. Its translation is CASGPGGGTKNIQYF.

The V and J genes are TRBV6-5 and TRBJ2-7; D unclear. This CDR3 is built from 13 residues. In germline, CDR1 is MNHEY, CDR2 SVGAGI. V was cut by 7 bases and J by 1 base, with 11 bases left in between. Here the CDR3 reads CASTRGASYEQYF. The DNA for the CDR3 is TGTGCCAGCACCCGCGGCGCGTCCTACGAGCAGTACTTC.

V usage is TRBV7-3 and J usage is TRBJ2-3; TRBD2 aligns across 8 bases. Germline V gene lookup returns CDR1 SGHTA and CDR2 FQGTGA. Losses at the gene ends were 1 base for V and 2 bases for J; bases not matched to a gene: 5. The CDR3 is made up of 16 amino acids. CDR3: CASSLSVAGYTDTQYF. The CDR3 nucleotides read TGTGCCAGCAGCTTAAGTGTAGCGGGGTACACAGATACGCAGTATTTT. The whole variable domain, filled in from reference TRBV7-3 and TRBJ2-3, reads GAGVSQTPSNKVTEKGKYVELRCDPISGHTALYWYRQSLGQGPEFLIYFQGTGAADDSGLPNDRFFAVRPEGSVSTLKIQRTERGDSAVYLCASSLSVAGYTDTQYFGPGTRLTVL.

The genes are TRBV5-1 and TRBJ1-3, with TRBD1 as a possible D gene (5 bases). V lost 0 bases, J lost 3 bases, and 10 bases lay in between. Per germline, CDR1 SGHRS and CDR2 YFSETQ. The CDR3 has 15 residues. CDR3: CASSLAAGHGNTIYF. CDR3 in DNA: TGCGCCAGCAGCTTGGCGGCAGGGCATGGAAACACCATATATTTT.

The chain recombines TRBV7-9 with TRBJ1-6, with TRBD1 identical over 9 bases. Germline V lookup: CDR1 SEHNR, CDR2 FQNEAQ (reference sequence). The CDR3 runs 14 residues. The ends lost 5 bases at V and 9 bases at J; junction bases unmatched: 5. CDR3 in amino acids: CASSAGQGTSPLHF. The CDR3 DNA follows: TGTGCCAGCAGCGCCGGACAGGGGACTTCACCCCTCCACTTT.

This clone turned up a few times. This chain's CDR3 is CASTGLGEKLFF. The DNA for the CDR3 is TGTGCCAGCACGGGGTTGGGTGAAAAACTGTTTTTT. V gene TRBV6-6 combines with J gene TRBJ1-4; D is undetermined. The V end lost 7 bases, the J end lost 7 bases, and 10 bases lay between the germline ends. The CDR3 length is 12 residues. From germline, CDR1 is MNHNY and CDR2 SVGAGI (reference sequence).

This chain connects TRBV5-1 to TRBJ2-1; 7 bases map to TRBD1. This CDR3 contains 14 residues. Unmatched junction bases numbered 12, after V lost 0 bases and J lost 15 bases. Per germline, CDR1 SGHRS and CDR2 YFSETQ. Written as DNA, the CDR3 is TGCGCCAGCAGCTTGGGGGACAGCGTCCGACTGGGGTTCTTC. Amino acids: CASSLGDSVRLGFF.

This clone came up once. V is TRBV23-1 and J is TRBJ2-5; D possibly corresponds to TRBD1 (6 bases). TRBV23-1 is designated an ORF whose function remains uncertain. The V end lost 4 bases, the J end lost 4 bases, and 13 bases lay between the germline ends. The CDR3 contains 14 residues. The CDR3 nucleotides read TGCGCCAGCAGTCGAAACCAAGGGGGAGAGACCCAGTACTTC. Translation: CASSRNQGGETQYF.

This chain joins TRBV5-1 and TRBJ1-1; D is uncertain. Trimming cost V 0 bases and J 1 base, with 10 bases left between them. CDR3 length equals 15 residues. Germline CDR1 reads SGHRS; CDR2 reads YFSETQ. Written as DNA, the CDR3 is TGCGCCAGCAGCTTGGTACCAGTGAAGAACACTGAAGCTTTCTTT. This sequence encodes CASSLVPVKNTEAFF. The full variable domain, completed using reference TRBV5-1 and TRBJ1-1, is KAGVTQTPRYLIKTRGQQVTLSCSPISGHRSVSWYQQTPGQGLQFLFEYFSETQRNKGNFPGRFSGRQFSNSRSEMNVSTLELGDSALYLCASSLVPVKNTEAFFGQGTRLTVV.

The chain has TRBV5-6 and TRBJ1-6; no firm D call. Germline values: CDR1 SGHDT, CDR2 YYEEEE. With 0 bases removed from V and 8 bases from J, the gap between germline ends came to 9 bases. CDR3 length: 14 amino acids. The DNA for the CDR3 is TGTGCCAGCAGCTTGGAGCGGGGAGATTCACCCCTCCACTTT. Its translation: CASSLERGDSPLHF.

The chain recombines TRBV2 with TRBJ1-2; 8 bases agree with TRBD1. The CDR3 is made up of 16 amino acids. The germline V gene encodes CDR1 SNHLY and CDR2 FYNNEI. J lost 4 bases, V lost 3 bases, and 10 bases had no gene match. The CDR3, as DNA: TGTGCCAGCAGTGATTTTGGACAGGGATACATCTATGGCTACACCTTC. It specifies CASSDFGQGYIYGYTF.

This sequence joins TRBV2 and TRBJ2-7; 9 bases are shared with TRBD1. V shed 7 bases and J 2 bases; nucleotides not matched to a gene: 3. CDR3 length equals 13 residues. The germline gives CDR1 SNHLY, CDR2 FYNNEI. CDR3 region: CASNWDRAYEQYF. As DNA, the CDR3 is TGTGCCAGCAACTGGGACAGGGCCTACGAGCAGTACTTC.

CDR3 sequence: CASGLGGLGQPQHF. The CDR3 region has the DNA TGTGCTAGTGGTTTGGGGGGGCTCGGTCAGCCCCAGCATTTT. The chain links TRBV12-5 to TRBJ1-5, with D tentatively TRBD1 (6 bases). Per germline, CDR1 LGHNT and CDR2 FRNRAP. Trimming stripped 1 base from V and 6 bases from J, with 10 bases between. The CDR3 runs 14 residues.

The gene calls are TRBV2 and TRBJ1-3, with 7 bases identical to TRBD1. The trim removed 0 bases at V and 4 bases at J, leaving 6 bases unmatched. This CDR3 spans 16 amino acids. CDR1 and CDR2 (germline): SNHLY, FYNNEI. CDR3 loop: CASSEAPTGRGNTIYF. Written as DNA, the CDR3 is TGTGCCAGCAGTGAAGCTCCGACAGGGAGGGGAAACACCATATATTTT.

The chain carries TRBV5-8 and TRBJ1-6; TRBD1 might be the D (6 bases). Germline loops: CDR1 SGHTS, CDR2 YDEGEE. V lost 7 bases, J lost 8 bases, and 16 bases lay in between. CDR3 length equals 14 residues. This chain's CDR3 is CASAGGLRDSPLHF. The CDR3 DNA follows: TGTGCCAGCGCTGGGGGCCTTCGGGATTCACCCCTCCACTTT.

This chain connects TRBV6-1 to TRBJ1-2; 10 bases map to TRBD1. Germline V gene sequence: CDR1 MNHNS, CDR2 SASEGT. The CDR3 consists of 15 residues. The V gene end was trimmed by 4 bases and the J gene end by 9 bases; junction bases not matched to a gene: 11. CDR3: CASSAAGTGETSYTF. The CDR3 DNA sequence: TGTGCCAGCAGTGCAGCCGGGACAGGGGAAACGAGCTACACCTTC.

This chain connects TRBV30 to TRBJ2-5; unclear D gene. Germline lookup yields CDR1 GTSNPN and CDR2 SVGIG (reference sequence). V was pared by 3 bases and J by 5 bases, with 7 bases between. The CDR3 has 11 amino acids. The CDR3 sequence is CAWRVRETQYF. The CDR3, as DNA: TGTGCCTGGAGAGTTCGGGAGACCCAGTACTTC.

The chain recombines TRBV9 with TRBJ2-7, with 12 bases fitting TRBD2. Looked up from germline, CDR1 is SGDLS and CDR2 is YYNGEE. This CDR3 contains 16 residues. With 7 bases clipped from V and 3 bases from J, the junction kept 11 bases outside the gene matches. The CDR3 DNA sequence: TGTGCCAGCGGATATAGACCTAGCGGGGGGGTCTACGAGCAGTACTTC. Encoded protein: CASGYRPSGGVYEQYF.

The V and J genes are TRBV5-1 and TRBJ2-3; TRBD2 matches at 8 bases. This CDR3 comprises 16 residues. CDR1 and CDR2 (germline): SGHRS, YFSETQ. J lost 5 bases, V lost 5 bases, and 13 bases had no gene match. CDR3 protein: CASSQRGLGAEDTQYF. CDR3 DNA: TGCGCCAGCAGTCAGCGGGGACTAGGGGCGGAAGATACGCAGTATTTT.

This chain joins TRBV28 and TRBJ1-2; D may be TRBD1 (6 bases). The CDR3 runs to 15 residues. V was trimmed by 6 bases and J by 0 bases, leaving 14 bases between them. From germline, CDR1 is MDHEN and CDR2 SYDVKM. The CDR3 loop is CASSLGGSPNYGYTF. In DNA form, the CDR3 reads TGTGCCAGCAGCTTAGGGGGGTCCCCTAACTATGGCTACACCTTC.